Listed below are T cell receptor beta chains from one sample, sequenced in a study of radiation and T cells in renal cell carcinoma. The repertoire was sequenced with immunoSEQ multiplex PCR; TCRdb's copy has only in-frame clones and lacks some. The data contain about 74,000 clones, roughly 87% of them seen just once; the ten biggest clones take up over 5.5%. Sequenced here: blood, sampled from a patient whose treatment included radiotherapy and nephrectomy. Source of these receptors: a woman aged 70 to 79 with renal cell carcinoma. Both conserved end residues are part of each CDR3. The order of the fields is J gene, clone size, V gene, D gene, CDR3 protein, CDR3 DNA. The D gene is left open where the match is weak. Some rows have no size entry. The others give once, few or many, or a class for an expanded clone.

TRBJ1-2,NA,TRBV5-1,NA,CASSLLDSYGYTF,TGCGCCAGCAGCCTACTGGACAGCTATGGCTACACCTTC
TRBJ2-3,NA,TRBV2,NA,CASSNQDFLPRETQYF,TGTGCCAGCAGTAACCAAGACTTCCTCCCGAGGGAAACGCAGTATTTT
TRBJ2-5,NA,TRBV10-1,NA,CASTERGGGETQYF,TGCGCCAGCACCGAGAGGGGGGGAGGGGAGACCCAGTACTTC
TRBJ2-7,NA,TRBV11-3,NA,CASSPRNSYEQYF,TGTGCCAGCAGCCCACGTAACAGCTACGAGCAGTACTTC
TRBJ1-2,NA,TRBV28,TRBD1,CASSLRDRANYGYTF,TGTGCCAGCAGTTTACGGGACAGAGCTAACTATGGCTACACCTTC
TRBJ2-5,NA,TRBV7-2,TRBD2,CASSLDPGLAAETQYF,TGTGCCAGCAGCTTAGACCCGGGACTAGCGGCAGAGACCCAGTACTTC
TRBJ1-2,NA,TRBV6-1,TRBD1,CASSEMAGGQGYTF,TGTGCCAGCAGTGAAATGGCAGGGGGGCAGGGCTACACCTTC
TRBJ1-5,NA,TRBV7-2,TRBD1,CASSLDRGRQPQHF,TGTGCCAGCAGCTTAGACAGGGGGAGGCAGCCCCAGCATTTT
TRBJ1-2,NA,TRBV30,NA,CALYEPGYLRYGYTF,TGTGCTCTCTACGAACCGGGGTACCTCCGATATGGCTACACCTTC
TRBJ1-2,NA,TRBV6-5,TRBD1,CASNQGQNYGYTF,TGTGCCAGCAACCAGGGACAGAACTATGGCTACACCTTC
TRBJ2-4,NA,TRBV7-2,NA,CASSQVSGFAKNIQYF,TGTGCCAGCAGCCAGGTCTCGGGTTTCGCCAAAAACATTCAGTACTTC
TRBJ2-3,NA,TRBV27,NA,CASSLSQYSDTQYF,TGTGCCAGCAGTTTAAGCCAGTATTCAGATACGCAGTATTTT
TRBJ1-5,NA,TRBV2,NA,CASSIWDVGNQPQHF,TGTGCCAGCAGTATCTGGGACGTGGGCAATCAGCCCCAGCATTTT
TRBJ2-1,once,TRBV6-6,NA,CASSYEGEQFF,TGTGCCAGCAGTTACGAGGGTGAGCAGTTCTTC
TRBJ2-3,NA,TRBV4-2,NA,CASSAGPGLVTTDTQYF,TGTGCCAGCAGCGCCGGACCGGGACTCGTTACCACAGATACGCAGTATTTT
TRBJ2-2,few,TRBV2,NA,CASIFVGELFF,TGTGCCAGCATCTTCGTCGGGGAGCTGTTTTTT
TRBJ1-1,NA,TRBV6-4,NA,CASSGSLGTEAFF,TGTGCCAGCAGTGGTTCTTTGGGCACTGAAGCTTTCTTT
TRBJ1-2,few,TRBV19,NA,CASSRDTANYGYTF,TGTGCCAGTAGTAGGGACACAGCTAACTATGGCTACACCTTC
TRBJ2-5,once,TRBV11-2,TRBD2,CASSLTGTSGGLEQETQYF,TGTGCCAGCAGCTTAACCGGGACTAGCGGGGGGCTTGAGCAAGAGACCCAGTACTTC
TRBJ1-1,NA,TRBV19,NA,CASSTKRNTEAFF,TGTGCCAGTAGTACCAAAAGAAACACTGAAGCTTTCTTT
TRBJ2-2,NA,TRBV7-9,NA,CASSPVRGGENTGELFF,TGTGCCAGCAGCCCGGTGAGGGGGGGTGAGAACACCGGGGAGCTGTTTTTT
TRBJ1-3,NA,TRBV27,NA,CASSPSGIGNTIYF,TGTGCCAGCAGCCCTTCAGGGATTGGAAACACCATATATTTT
TRBJ1-4,NA,TRBV4-2,NA,CASSQDGGNEKLFF,TGTGCCAGCAGCCAAGACGGCGGGAATGAAAAACTGTTTTTT
TRBJ2-1,NA,TRBV25-1,NA,CASSERQGGNEQFF,TGTGCCAGCAGTGAAAGGCAGGGGGGGAATGAGCAGTTCTTC
TRBJ2-2,NA,TRBV7-8,NA,CASRTQGIVPGELFF,TGTGCCAGCAGGACACAGGGCATCGTTCCCGGGGAGCTGTTTTTT